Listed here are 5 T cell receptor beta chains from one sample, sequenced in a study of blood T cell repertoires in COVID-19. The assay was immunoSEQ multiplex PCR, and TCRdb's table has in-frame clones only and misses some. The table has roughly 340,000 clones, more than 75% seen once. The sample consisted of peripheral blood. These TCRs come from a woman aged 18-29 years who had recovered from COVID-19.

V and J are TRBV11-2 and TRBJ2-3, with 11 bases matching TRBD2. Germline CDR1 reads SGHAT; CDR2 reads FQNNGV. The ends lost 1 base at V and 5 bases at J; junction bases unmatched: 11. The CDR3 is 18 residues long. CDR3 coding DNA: TGTGCCAGCAGCTTAGGTCCTCAACTAGCGGGAGTAAAAGATACGCAGTATTTT. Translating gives CASSLGPQLAGVKDTQYF.

As DNA, the CDR3 is TGTGCCATCAGTATATATACGACAGGGGCGAACACCGGGGAGCTGTTTTTT. Translating it yields CAISIYTTGANTGELFF. This chain links TRBV10-3 with TRBJ2-2, with 8 bases fitting TRBD1. J was trimmed by 0 bases and V by 5 bases; bases with no gene match: 8. Germline values: CDR1 ENHRY, CDR2 SYGVKD. This CDR3 contains 17 residues.

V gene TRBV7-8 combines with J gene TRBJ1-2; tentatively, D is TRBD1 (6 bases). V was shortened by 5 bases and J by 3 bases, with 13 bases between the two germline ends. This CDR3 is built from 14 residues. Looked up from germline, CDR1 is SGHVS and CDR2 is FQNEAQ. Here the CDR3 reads CASSTGQKYYGYTF. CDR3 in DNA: TGTGCCAGCAGCACCGGACAGAAGTACTATGGCTACACCTTC.

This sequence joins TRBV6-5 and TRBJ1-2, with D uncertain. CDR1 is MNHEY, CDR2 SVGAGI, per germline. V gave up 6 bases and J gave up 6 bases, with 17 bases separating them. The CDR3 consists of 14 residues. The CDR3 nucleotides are TGTGCCAGCAGCCATCTACCACTTACAGATGGCTACACCTTC. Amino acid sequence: CASSHLPLTDGYTF.

CDR3 DNA sequence: TGTGCCAGCAGCCTCAGACTAGCGGGAGCCGATTACAATGAGCAGTTCTTC. Translating it yields CASSLRLAGADYNEQFF. The V gene is TRBV7-2, the J gene TRBJ2-1, with 12 bases lining up with TRBD2. With 5 bases clipped from V and 4 bases from J, the junction kept 9 bases outside the gene matches. The germline V gene has CDR1 SGHTA and CDR2 FQGNSA. This CDR3 is 17 amino acids long.